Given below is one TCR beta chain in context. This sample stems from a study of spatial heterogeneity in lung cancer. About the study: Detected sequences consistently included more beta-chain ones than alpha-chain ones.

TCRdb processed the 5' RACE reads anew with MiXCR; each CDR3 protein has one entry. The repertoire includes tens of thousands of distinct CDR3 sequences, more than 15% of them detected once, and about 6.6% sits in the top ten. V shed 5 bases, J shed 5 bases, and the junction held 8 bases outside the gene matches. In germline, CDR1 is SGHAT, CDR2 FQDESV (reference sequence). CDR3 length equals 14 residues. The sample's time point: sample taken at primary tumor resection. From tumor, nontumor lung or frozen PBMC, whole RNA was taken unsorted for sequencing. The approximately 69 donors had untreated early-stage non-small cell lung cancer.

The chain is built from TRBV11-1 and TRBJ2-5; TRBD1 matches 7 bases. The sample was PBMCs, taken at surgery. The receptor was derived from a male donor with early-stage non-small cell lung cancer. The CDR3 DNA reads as TGTGCCAGCAGCACTGACAGGGTCTCGGAGACCCAGTACTTC. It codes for CASSTDRVSETQYF.